Described below is a single T cell receptor (beta chain) sequence and its context. Its antigen is as yet unknown. Stated treatment: roughly 10-day PBMC culture with coronavirus spike peptide pools or control peptides (ViraFEST assay). Cultured CD4+ T-cell DNA underwent Oncomine TCR Beta short-read sequencing. Cultured CD4+ T cells were the source of extracted genomic DNA. TCRdb reanalysed the PCR reads using MiXCR and keeps one entry per CDR3 protein. The sample yields around 10,000 distinct CDR3 sequences, around 43% seen once. Trimming removed 4 bases from V and 2 bases from J, with 5 bases in between. The CDR3 has 12 amino acids. Germline V gene data show CDR1 as SEHNR and CDR2 as FQNEAQ (reference sequence). These data come from a study of vaccination and CD4 T cells after COVID-19. At the level of the study: Convalescent individuals numbered four females and six males, two being Hispanic. The post-vaccine samples came a median roughly 79 days after dose two (range 14 to 241). Control cultures were given a CEFX pool, an HIV-1 Nef pool, or no peptide.

The source material was CD4+ T cells from blood, cultured in vitro. The V gene is TRBV7-9, the J gene TRBJ1-2; no clear D gene. This TCR was recovered from a human donor who had recovered from COVID-19. The CDR3 sequence is CASSYVNYGYTF. The CDR3 DNA follows: TGTGCCAGCAGCTACGTAAACTATGGCTACACCTTC.